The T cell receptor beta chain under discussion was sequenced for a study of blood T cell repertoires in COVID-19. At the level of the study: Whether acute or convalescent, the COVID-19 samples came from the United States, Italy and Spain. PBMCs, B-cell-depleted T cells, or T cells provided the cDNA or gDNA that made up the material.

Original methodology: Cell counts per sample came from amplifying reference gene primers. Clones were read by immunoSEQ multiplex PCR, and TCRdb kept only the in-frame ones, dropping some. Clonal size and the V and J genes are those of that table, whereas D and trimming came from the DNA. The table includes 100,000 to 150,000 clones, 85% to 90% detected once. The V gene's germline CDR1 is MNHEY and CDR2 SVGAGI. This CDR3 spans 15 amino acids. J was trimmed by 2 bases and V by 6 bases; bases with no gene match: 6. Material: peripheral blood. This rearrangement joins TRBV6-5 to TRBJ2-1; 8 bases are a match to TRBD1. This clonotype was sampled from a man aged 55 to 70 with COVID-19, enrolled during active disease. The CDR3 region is CASSLDRGAYNEQFF. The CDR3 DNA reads TGTGCCAGCAGCCTTGACAGGGGAGCCTACAATGAGCAGTTCTTC.